These T cell receptor beta chains were read from a single sample in a study of CD8+ T cells in alopecia areata. The table came from immunoSEQ multiplex PCR; TCRdb's copy has only in-frame clones and leaves some out. The sample lists 150,000 to 250,000 clones; around 60% were seen once. The sample was CD4+ T cells sorted from blood, taken at week 4, from a patient treated with tofacitinib. The receptor source for this set is a human donor with alopecia areata. CDR3s include the opening cysteine and the closing phenylalanine or tryptophan. A D gene is named only where the DNA matches it firmly. A clone size is listed for some rows: how often the clone was seen (once, few, many), or a class if it is expanded.

clone_size: NA; j_call: TRBJ2-6; d_call: NA; v_call: TRBV6-5; cdr3_aa: CASSTGANVLTF; cdr3_nt: TGTGCCAGCAGTACTGGGGCCAACGTCCTGACTTTC
clone_size: NA; j_call: TRBJ1-2; d_call: TRBD1; v_call: TRBV29-1; cdr3_aa: CSVPDRGRLYGYTF; cdr3_nt: TGCAGCGTCCCGGACAGGGGGCGCCTCTATGGCTACACCTTC
clone_size: NA; j_call: TRBJ1-2; d_call: NA; v_call: TRBV30; cdr3_aa: CAWSATDSYTF; cdr3_nt: TGTGCCTGGAGTGCTACGGACAGCTACACCTTC
clone_size: NA; j_call: TRBJ2-2; d_call: NA; v_call: TRBV29-1; cdr3_aa: CSVEGMRGTGELFF; cdr3_nt: TGCAGCGTTGAGGGGATGAGAGGAACCGGGGAGCTGTTTTTT
clone_size: NA; j_call: TRBJ2-5; d_call: NA; v_call: TRBV14; cdr3_aa: CASSPLSRMGTQYF; cdr3_nt: TGTGCCAGCAGCCCTTTAAGCCGAATGGGGACCCAGTACTTC
clone_size: few; j_call: TRBJ2-3; d_call: TRBD2; v_call: TRBV10-3; cdr3_aa: CAISTLTSGGTDTQYF; cdr3_nt: TGTGCCATCAGTACCTTGACTAGCGGGGGCACAGATACGCAGTATTTT
clone_size: NA; j_call: TRBJ1-6; d_call: NA; v_call: TRBV30; cdr3_aa: CAWSAVGTDYNSPLHF; cdr3_nt: TGTGCCTGGAGTGCCGTCGGGACGGATTATAATTCACCCCTCCACTTT
clone_size: NA; j_call: TRBJ2-1; d_call: NA; v_call: TRBV4-3; cdr3_aa: CASSQGFDRPGYNEQFF; cdr3_nt: TGCGCCAGCAGCCAGGGGTTCGACAGACCGGGATACAATGAGCAGTTCTTC
clone_size: once; j_call: TRBJ2-1; d_call: TRBD2; v_call: TRBV4-2; cdr3_aa: CASSVRTSGGNEQFF; cdr3_nt: TGTGCCAGCAGCGTACGGACTAGCGGGGGGAATGAGCAGTTCTTC
clone_size: NA; j_call: TRBJ2-5; d_call: TRBD1; v_call: TRBV9; cdr3_aa: CASSATGGWETQYF; cdr3_nt: TGTGCCAGCAGCGCTACAGGGGGCTGGGAGACCCAGTACTTC
clone_size: NA; j_call: TRBJ2-5; d_call: TRBD2; v_call: TRBV18; cdr3_aa: CASSPPGLASGETQYF; cdr3_nt: TGTGCCAGCTCGCCTCCGGGACTAGCGAGTGGGGAGACCCAGTACTTC
clone_size: NA; j_call: TRBJ2-4; d_call: TRBD1; v_call: TRBV30; cdr3_aa: CGLVPGQGLAKNIQYF; cdr3_nt: TGTGGGCTGGTGCCGGGACAGGGGCTAGCCAAAAACATTCAGTACTTC
clone_size: NA; j_call: TRBJ2-1; d_call: NA; v_call: TRBV4-1; cdr3_aa: CATMVQGGDNEQFF; cdr3_nt: TGTGCCACAATGGTACAGGGGGGGGACAATGAGCAGTTCTTC
clone_size: few; j_call: TRBJ1-4; d_call: NA; v_call: TRBV30; cdr3_aa: CAWSDIGLSEKLFF; cdr3_nt: TGTGCCTGGAGTGACATAGGGCTGAGTGAAAAACTGTTTTTT
clone_size: NA; j_call: TRBJ2-5; d_call: TRBD1; v_call: TRBV5-1; cdr3_aa: CASSLNRQGRETQYF; cdr3_nt: TGCGCCAGCAGCCTAAACCGACAGGGGAGGGAGACCCAGTACTTC
clone_size: NA; j_call: TRBJ1-4; d_call: NA; v_call: TRBV30; cdr3_aa: CAWSVSGPEKLFF; cdr3_nt: TGTGCCTGGAGTGTATCCGGGCCCGAAAAACTGTTTTTT
clone_size: NA; j_call: TRBJ1-5; d_call: TRBD1; v_call: TRBV28; cdr3_aa: CASRSGGAGQPQHF; cdr3_nt: TGTGCCAGCAGGTCAGGGGGCGCGGGTCAGCCCCAGCATTTT
clone_size: NA; j_call: TRBJ1-1; d_call: NA; v_call: TRBV29-1; cdr3_aa: CSAGRRSMNTEAFF; cdr3_nt: TGCAGCGCCGGGCGCCGGAGTATGAACACTGAAGCTTTCTTT
clone_size: NA; j_call: TRBJ1-5; d_call: NA; v_call: TRBV4-1; cdr3_aa: CASSQPWGAGTYSNQPQHF; cdr3_nt: TGCGCCAGCAGCCAGCCCTGGGGTGCAGGGACTTATAGCAATCAGCCCCAGCATTTT
clone_size: NA; j_call: TRBJ2-2; d_call: NA; v_call: TRBV7-2; cdr3_aa: CASSLSAAGELFF; cdr3_nt: TGTGCCAGCAGCTTATCGGCCGCCGGGGAGCTGTTTTTT
clone_size: NA; j_call: TRBJ2-7; d_call: TRBD1; v_call: TRBV15; cdr3_aa: CATRQGSSYEQYF; cdr3_nt: TGTGCCACACGACAGGGAAGCTCCTACGAGCAGTACTTC
clone_size: NA; j_call: TRBJ2-7; d_call: NA; v_call: TRBV29-1; cdr3_aa: CSVSPRLSRDEQYF; cdr3_nt: TGCAGCGTTAGTCCGCGACTAAGTCGGGACGAGCAGTACTTC
clone_size: NA; j_call: TRBJ1-6; d_call: TRBD1; v_call: TRBV30; cdr3_aa: CASNRDRNSPLHF; cdr3_nt: TGTGCCTCGAACCGGGACAGGAATTCACCCCTCCACTTT
clone_size: NA; j_call: TRBJ1-5; d_call: TRBD1; v_call: TRBV18; cdr3_aa: CASSPRTGDNQPQHF; cdr3_nt: TGTGCCAGCTCACCACGGACAGGAGATAATCAGCCCCAGCATTTT
clone_size: NA; j_call: TRBJ1-1; d_call: TRBD1; v_call: TRBV25-1; cdr3_aa: CASSASGTGRSTEAFF; cdr3_nt: TGTGCCAGCAGTGCCTCCGGGACAGGTCGTTCAACTGAAGCTTTCTTT
clone_size: few; j_call: TRBJ2-1; d_call: TRBD2; v_call: TRBV5-1; cdr3_aa: CASSLLTSGSYNEQFF; cdr3_nt: TGCGCCAGCAGCCTACTGACTAGCGGTTCTTACAATGAGCAGTTCTTC
clone_size: few; j_call: TRBJ1-5; d_call: NA; v_call: TRBV10-3; cdr3_aa: CAISPSNQPQHF; cdr3_nt: TGTGCCATCAGTCCGAGCAATCAGCCCCAGCATTTT
clone_size: NA; j_call: TRBJ2-5; d_call: NA; v_call: TRBV23-1; cdr3_aa: CASSDVRVGEGKTQYF; cdr3_nt: TGCGCCAGCAGTGACGTCAGGGTAGGCGAAGGGAAGACCCAGTACTTC
clone_size: NA; j_call: TRBJ2-7; d_call: NA; v_call: TRBV15; cdr3_aa: CATSAGRVSYEQYF; cdr3_nt: TGTGCCACCAGCGCAGGCAGGGTGAGCTACGAGCAGTACTTC
clone_size: NA; j_call: TRBJ1-4; d_call: NA; v_call: TRBV29-1; cdr3_aa: CSAQGVEKLFF; cdr3_nt: TGCAGCGCCCAGGGTGTCGAAAAACTGTTTTTT
clone_size: NA; j_call: TRBJ2-5; d_call: TRBD2; v_call: TRBV28; cdr3_aa: CASSLVPGGSETQYF; cdr3_nt: TGTGCCAGCAGTTTAGTCCCCGGGGGGTCGGAGACCCAGTACTTC